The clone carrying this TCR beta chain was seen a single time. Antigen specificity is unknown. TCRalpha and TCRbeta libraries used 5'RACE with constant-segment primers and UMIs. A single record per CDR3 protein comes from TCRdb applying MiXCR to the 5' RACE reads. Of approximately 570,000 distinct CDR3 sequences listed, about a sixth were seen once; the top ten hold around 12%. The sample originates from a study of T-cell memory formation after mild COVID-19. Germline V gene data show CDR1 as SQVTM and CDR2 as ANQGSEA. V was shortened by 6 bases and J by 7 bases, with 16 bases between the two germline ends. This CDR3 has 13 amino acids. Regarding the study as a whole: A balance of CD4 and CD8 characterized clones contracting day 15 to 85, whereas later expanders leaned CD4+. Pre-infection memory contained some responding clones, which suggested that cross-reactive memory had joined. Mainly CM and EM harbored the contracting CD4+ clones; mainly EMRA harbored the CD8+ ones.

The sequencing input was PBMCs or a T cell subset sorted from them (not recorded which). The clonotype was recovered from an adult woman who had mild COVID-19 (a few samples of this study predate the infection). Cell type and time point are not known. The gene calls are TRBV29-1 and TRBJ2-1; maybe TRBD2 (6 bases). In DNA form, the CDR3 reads TGCAGCGTCGGACCTATGGGGGGTAATGAGCAGTTCTTC. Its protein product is CSVGPMGGNEQFF.